These 15 T cell receptor beta chains were sequenced from one sample in a study of blood T cell repertoires in COVID-19. Only in-frame clones appear in the TCRdb table, and some are missing; sequencing was by immunoSEQ multiplex PCR. The data hold 150,000 to 200,000 clones, with about 88% observed a single time. What was sequenced was PBMCs or T cells enriched from blood (not recorded which). Every receptor here comes from a woman aged 18-35 years who had recovered from COVID-19.

This rearrangement joins TRBV5-6 to TRBJ1-2; D perhaps matches TRBD1 (5 bases). CDR1 is SGHDT, CDR2 YYEEEE, per germline. The CDR3 is 15 residues long. V shed 2 bases and J shed 0 bases, with 11 bases lying between them. The CDR3 nucleotides read TGTGCCAGCAGCTTCCCTGAGACAGCTAACTATGGCTACACCTTC. This codes for CASSFPETANYGYTF.

The CDR3 loop is CASNLGDTMNTEAFF. CDR3 coding DNA: TGCGCCAGTAACCTAGGGGACACTATGAACACTGAAGCTTTCTTT. The genes are TRBV5-1 and TRBJ1-1; TRBD1 might be the D (6 bases). Germline V gene lookup returns CDR1 SGHRS and CDR2 YFSETQ. The CDR3 consists of 15 residues. Deletions cut 8 bases from V and 0 bases from J, with 17 bases between.

The chain joins TRBV2 to TRBJ2-3; 9 bases are shared with TRBD2. The length of the CDR3 is 16 residues. CDR1 and CDR2 from the germline V gene are SNHLY and FYNNEI. Losses at the gene ends were 11 bases for V and 3 bases for J; bases not matched to a gene: 15. The CDR3, as DNA: TGTGCCTCCTATAGCGGGAGCAGACTCGGGACAGATACGCAGTATTTT. This encodes CASYSGSRLGTDTQYF.

Here the CDR3 DNA reads TGTGCCATCACCTTGGGACTAGAGGCTAGCAATGAGCAGTTCTTC. This gives the protein CAITLGLEASNEQFF. The V call is TRBV10-3, the J call TRBJ2-1, with 8 bases lining up with TRBD2. The length of the CDR3 is 15 residues. In germline, CDR1 is ENHRY, CDR2 SYGVKD. V was clipped by 7 bases and J by 6 bases; unmatched bases: 11.

This clone appeared a single time. The CDR3 sequence: CSASPPENTEAFF. For the CDR3, the DNA is TGCAGTGCTAGTCCGCCAGAGAACACTGAAGCTTTCTTT. The V and J genes are TRBV20-1 and TRBJ1-1; D call uncertain. CDR1 DFQATT and CDR2 SNEGSKA come from the germline V gene (reference sequence). CDR3 length equals 13 residues. V dropped 3 bases and J dropped 1 base, with 9 bases sitting between them.

The chain has TRBV7-8 and TRBJ2-3; a possible D gene is TRBD1 (6 bases). The CDR3 sequence is 14 residues long. The V gene lost 1 base and the J gene lost 3 bases, with 8 bases spanning the gap. The germline gives CDR1 SGHVS, CDR2 FQNEAQ. CDR3 in DNA: TGTGCCAGCAGCTTAGTTCAGGGGACAGATACGCAGTATTTT. This translates into CASSLVQGTDTQYF.

There are a few counts of this clone. The V and J genes are TRBV20-1 and TRBJ1-5; D is undetermined. CDR3 length: 13 amino acids. The V gene's germline CDR1 is DFQATT and CDR2 SNEGSKA (reference sequence). The ends were cut back, 3 bases at V and 3 bases at J, with 9 bases in the middle. In DNA form, the CDR3 reads TGCAGTGCTAGTAAGGAGGCCAATCAGCCCCAGCATTTT. Encoded protein: CSASKEANQPQHF.

V usage is TRBV27 and J usage is TRBJ1-2; D possibly corresponds to TRBD1 (6 bases). Germline values: CDR1 MNHEY, CDR2 SMNVEV (reference sequence). There are 14 residues in the CDR3. Trimming cost V 5 bases and J 8 bases, with 18 bases left between them. CDR3 DNA: TGTGCCAGCAGTCGGGTTGACAGGCTCGGCGGCTACACCTTC. Translation: CASSRVDRLGGYTF.

The gene calls are TRBV5-1 and TRBJ2-3, with a tentative D call TRBD1 (5 bases). The germline gives CDR1 SGHRS, CDR2 YFSETQ. The CDR3 is made up of 15 amino acids. The V and J ends lost 4 bases and 5 bases respectively, with 17 bases between them. The CDR3 loop reads CASSRDGPQGDTQYF. The DNA for the CDR3 is TGCGCCAGCAGCCGAGACGGGCCTCAGGGAGATACGCAGTATTTT.

The V call is TRBV12-3 or TRBV12-4, the J call TRBJ1-2, with 8 bases matching TRBD1. J gave up 7 bases and V 6 bases, and 7 bases lay outside the gene matches. This CDR3 contains 13 residues. For the CDR3, the DNA is TGTGCCAGCAGCCCAGGGGGCCTCAGTGGCTACACCTTC. Translating gives CASSPGGLSGYTF.

The V call is TRBV4-2, the J call TRBJ1-5; no clear D. Looked up from germline, CDR1 is LGHNA and CDR2 is YNFKEQ. V shed 1 base and J shed 3 bases, with 10 bases lying between them. CDR3 size: 15 residues. CDR3 sequence reads: CASSQGPGVNQPQHF. CDR3 coding DNA: TGTGCCAGCAGCCAAGGGCCAGGCGTCAATCAGCCCCAGCATTTT.

This clone has a single count. The chain combines TRBV12-3 or TRBV12-4 with TRBJ1-1; D not resolved. The germline V and J ends were trimmed by 6 bases and 1 base, with 9 bases remaining between them. The CDR3 loop spans 13 amino acids. The DNA of the CDR3 is TGTGCCAGCAGGTCCACTTGGAACACTGAAGCTTTCTTT. Amino acids: CASRSTWNTEAFF.

The rearrangement joins TRBV6-2 or TRBV6-3 to TRBJ2-7, with TRBD1 matching over 8 bases. The germline V gene has CDR1 MNHEY and CDR2 SVGEGT. V shed 5 bases and J 3 bases; nucleotides not matched to a gene: 3. The CDR3 totals 13 residues. The CDR3 DNA is TGTGCCAGCAGTCGACAGGGGTACTACGAGCAGTACTTC. As protein: CASSRQGYYEQYF.

The V and J genes are TRBV7-9 and TRBJ2-1, with TRBD1 matching 7 bases. The CDR3 is 16 amino acids. In germline, CDR1 is SEHNR, CDR2 FQNEAQ (reference sequence). Trimming removed 7 bases from V and 0 bases from J; junction bases left unmatched: 9. For the CDR3, the DNA is TGTGCCAGCAACCTAGGGGGCTCCCCCTCCTACAATGAGCAGTTCTTC. This sequence encodes CASNLGGSPSYNEQFF.

CDR3 coding DNA: TGTGCCAGCAGTTACATCAGGGGCACTGAAGCTTTCTTT. This codes for CASSYIRGTEAFF. The chain employs TRBV6-2 or TRBV6-3 and TRBJ1-1; weak D call: TRBD1 (6 bases). V shed 2 bases and J shed 4 bases, with 8 bases lying between them. The V gene's germline CDR1 is MNHEY and CDR2 SVGEGT. This CDR3 is 13 amino acids long.